This is a list of T cell receptor beta chains from one sample in a study of blood T cell repertoires in COVID-19. Clones were read by immunoSEQ multiplex PCR, and TCRdb kept only the in-frame ones, dropping some. The sample lists about 270,000 clones, about 87% seen once, with 4.1% in the top ten. The sequenced sample was PBMCs or T cells enriched from blood (not recorded which). The receptors here all came from a woman aged 30 to 39 with acute COVID-19. Each CDR3 is given with its conserved first and last residue. Each record gives: J gene, D gene, V gene, CDR3 length, clone size, CDR3 DNA, CDR3 protein. The D gene is left open where the match is weak. Size is omitted from some rows. Given values are once, few, many or a class for expanded clones.

J gene: TRBJ2-2
D gene: NA
V gene: TRBV24-1
CDR3 length: 13
clone size: NA
CDR3 DNA: TGTGCCACCAGTGAGCAGGACACCGGGGAGCTGTTTTTT
CDR3 protein: CATSEQDTGELFF

J gene: TRBJ1-5
D gene: NA
V gene: TRBV28
CDR3 length: 17
clone size: NA
CDR3 DNA: TGTGCCAGCAGCCTGTGGGGGGGCATGCGGGGCAATCAGCCCCAGCATTTT
CDR3 protein: CASSLWGGMRGNQPQHF

J gene: TRBJ1-5
D gene: NA
V gene: TRBV7-8
CDR3 length: 13
clone size: once
CDR3 DNA: TGTGCCAGCAGCTTAGCGGGCGATCAGCCCCAGCATTTT
CDR3 protein: CASSLAGDQPQHF

J gene: TRBJ2-7
D gene: NA
V gene: TRBV5-4
CDR3 length: 14
clone size: NA
CDR3 DNA: TGTGCCAGCAGCTCTACTAGGGCCTCGGACGAGCAGTACTTC
CDR3 protein: CASSSTRASDEQYF

J gene: TRBJ1-3
D gene: NA
V gene: TRBV18
CDR3 length: 15
clone size: few
CDR3 DNA: TGTGCCAGCTCACCACCTTCGGGTTCTGGAAACACCATATATTTT
CDR3 protein: CASSPPSGSGNTIYF

J gene: TRBJ2-1
D gene: NA
V gene: TRBV19
CDR3 length: 13
clone size: NA
CDR3 DNA: TGTGCCAGTAGTTTCGGAGGTTGGAATGAGCAGTTCTTC
CDR3 protein: CASSFGGWNEQFF

J gene: TRBJ2-1
D gene: TRBD1
V gene: TRBV27
CDR3 length: 17
clone size: NA
CDR3 DNA: TGTGCCAGCAGTTTACCCTCCGGGACAGGGGTCCTCAATGAGCAGTTCTTC
CDR3 protein: CASSLPSGTGVLNEQFF

J gene: TRBJ1-4
D gene: NA
V gene: TRBV12-1
CDR3 length: 15
clone size: NA
CDR3 DNA: TGTGCCAGCAGCCGCTCGGCAGGGGGATATGAAAAACTGTTTTTT
CDR3 protein: CASSRSAGGYEKLFF

J gene: TRBJ2-3
D gene: TRBD2
V gene: TRBV3-1/TRBV3-2
CDR3 length: 15
clone size: NA
CDR3 DNA: TGTGCCAGCAGCCAAGGACTAGCATATGCAGATACGCAGTATTTT
CDR3 protein: CASSQGLAYADTQYF

J gene: TRBJ2-7
D gene: TRBD1
V gene: TRBV28
CDR3 length: 13
clone size: NA
CDR3 DNA: TGTGCCAGCAGTTTCCTCCTGACAGGGGAGAAGTACTTC
CDR3 protein: CASSFLLTGEKYF

J gene: TRBJ2-1
D gene: TRBD2
V gene: TRBV19
CDR3 length: 20
clone size: NA
CDR3 DNA: TGTGCCAGTAGTATGGGTTTCAATCCGGGACTAGCGGGAGGTAGGAATGAGCAGTTCTTC
CDR3 protein: CASSMGFNPGLAGGRNEQFF

J gene: TRBJ2-3
D gene: NA
V gene: TRBV11-3
CDR3 length: 16
clone size: NA
CDR3 DNA: TGTGCCAGCAGCTTAGAATCTGGGGCAGGGGTAGATACGCAGTATTTT
CDR3 protein: CASSLESGAGVDTQYF

J gene: TRBJ1-1
D gene: NA
V gene: TRBV27
CDR3 length: 12
clone size: NA
CDR3 DNA: TGTGCCAGCAGGGGTAGGAGGGATGAAGCTTTCTTT
CDR3 protein: CASRGRRDEAFF

J gene: TRBJ1-1
D gene: NA
V gene: TRBV6-2/TRBV6-3
CDR3 length: 13
clone size: NA
CDR3 DNA: TGTGCCAGCAGTAAACGAGGGGAGGGTGAAGCTTTCTTT
CDR3 protein: CASSKRGEGEAFF

J gene: TRBJ1-5
D gene: NA
V gene: TRBV19
CDR3 length: 16
clone size: NA
CDR3 DNA: TGTGCCAGTAGTGTGGAGGGACGAAGTAGCAATCAGCCCCAGCATTTT
CDR3 protein: CASSVEGRSSNQPQHF

J gene: TRBJ2-3
D gene: TRBD1
V gene: TRBV7-9
CDR3 length: 17
clone size: NA
CDR3 DNA: TGTGCCAGCAACTTCGGACAGGGTGCCTCTAGCACAGATACGCAGTATTTT
CDR3 protein: CASNFGQGASSTDTQYF

J gene: TRBJ1-4
D gene: NA
V gene: TRBV14
CDR3 length: 15
clone size: NA
CDR3 DNA: TGTGCCAGCAGCCAAGCGGTGGGAGGTAATGAAAAACTGTTTTTT
CDR3 protein: CASSQAVGGNEKLFF

J gene: TRBJ2-1
D gene: TRBD2
V gene: TRBV12-5
CDR3 length: 14
clone size: NA
CDR3 DNA: TGTGCTAGTGACCTAGCGGGGAAATACAATGAGCAGTTCTTC
CDR3 protein: CASDLAGKYNEQFF

J gene: TRBJ2-7
D gene: TRBD1
V gene: TRBV6-2/TRBV6-3
CDR3 length: 16
clone size: NA
CDR3 DNA: TGTGCCAGCAGTTACTTTTCCGGGACAGGGGGGTACGAGCAGTACTTC
CDR3 protein: CASSYFSGTGGYEQYF

J gene: TRBJ1-5
D gene: NA
V gene: TRBV19
CDR3 length: 15
clone size: NA
CDR3 DNA: TGTGCCAGTAGTATAACAGCAGGGGCTGGGCAGCCCCAGCATTTT
CDR3 protein: CASSITAGAGQPQHF

J gene: TRBJ2-1
D gene: TRBD2
V gene: TRBV28
CDR3 length: 16
clone size: NA
CDR3 DNA: TGTGCCAGCAGTCTCGGGACTAGCGGGGAGGAAGTTGAGCAGTTCTTC
CDR3 protein: CASSLGTSGEEVEQFF

J gene: TRBJ1-5
D gene: TRBD1
V gene: TRBV23-1
CDR3 length: 15
clone size: NA
CDR3 DNA: TGCGCCAGCAGTCAAGGGGACAGGGAAGATCAGCCCCAGCATTTT
CDR3 protein: CASSQGDREDQPQHF

J gene: TRBJ2-3
D gene: NA
V gene: TRBV5-6
CDR3 length: 13
clone size: NA
CDR3 DNA: TGTGCCACACAATTACAGGCAACAGATACGCAGTATTTT
CDR3 protein: CATQLQATDTQYF

J gene: TRBJ1-1
D gene: NA
V gene: TRBV7-8
CDR3 length: 14
clone size: NA
CDR3 DNA: TGTGCCAGCAGCTCTCAGGGGTCGTACACTGAAGCTTTCTTT
CDR3 protein: CASSSQGSYTEAFF

J gene: TRBJ1-1
D gene: NA
V gene: TRBV3-1/TRBV3-2
CDR3 length: 12
clone size: once
CDR3 DNA: TGTGCCAGCAGCCAAACCCCAGGGGAAGCTTTCTTT
CDR3 protein: CASSQTPGEAFF

J gene: TRBJ2-7
D gene: TRBD2
V gene: TRBV7-2
CDR3 length: 13
clone size: NA
CDR3 DNA: TGTGCCAGCAGTTTCCTTAGCGGGTACGAGCAGTACTTC
CDR3 protein: CASSFLSGYEQYF

J gene: TRBJ2-7
D gene: NA
V gene: TRBV28
CDR3 length: 11
clone size: NA
CDR3 DNA: TGTGCCAGCAGTCTCTTTGACGAGCAGTACTTC
CDR3 protein: CASSLFDEQYF